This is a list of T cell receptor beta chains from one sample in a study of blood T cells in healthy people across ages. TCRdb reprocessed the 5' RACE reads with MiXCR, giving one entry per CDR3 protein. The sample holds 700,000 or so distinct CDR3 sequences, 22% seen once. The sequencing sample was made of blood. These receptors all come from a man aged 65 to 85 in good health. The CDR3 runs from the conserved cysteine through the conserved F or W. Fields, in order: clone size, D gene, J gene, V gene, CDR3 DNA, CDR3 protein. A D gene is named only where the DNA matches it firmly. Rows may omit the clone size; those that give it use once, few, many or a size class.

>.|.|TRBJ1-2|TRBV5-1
TGCGCCAGCAGCTTGTTTACAGGGCATGGCTACACCTTC
CASSLFTGHGYTF
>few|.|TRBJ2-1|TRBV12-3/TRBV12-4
TGTGCCAGCAGCGGACGAGGGACTCCAAACAATGAGCAGTTCTTC
CASSGRGTPNNEQFF
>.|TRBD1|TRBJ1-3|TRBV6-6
TGTGCCAGCCGACCGGGACAGATCTCTGGAAACACCATATATTTT
CASRPGQISGNTIYF
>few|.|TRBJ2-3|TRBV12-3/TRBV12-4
TGTGCCAGCAGTTTTTACCGCACAGATACGCAGTATTTT
CASSFYRTDTQYF
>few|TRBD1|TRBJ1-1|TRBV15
TGTGCCACCAGCAGAGTTCGGGACAGGCAAGCTTTCTTT
CATSRVRDRQAFF
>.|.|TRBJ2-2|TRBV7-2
TGTGCCAGCAGCTTATTAAGGGGGGCCCACCCGACGGGGGAGCTGTTTTTT
CASSLLRGAHPTGELFF
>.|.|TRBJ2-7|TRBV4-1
TGCGCCAGCAGCCAAGGGGTGGCCTCGGGAGAGCAGTACTTC
CASSQGVASGEQYF
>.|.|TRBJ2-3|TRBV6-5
TGTGCCAGCAGTTACTCGATCGGGGGCATGACAGATACGCAGTATTTT
CASSYSIGGMTDTQYF
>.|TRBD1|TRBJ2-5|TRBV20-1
TGCAGTGCTAGAGAGAACAGGGGGCAACGAGAGACCCAGTACTTC
CSARENRGQRETQYF
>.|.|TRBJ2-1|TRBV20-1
TGCAGCGGGACCGGACTGATTTACAATGAGCAGTTCTTC
CSGTGLIYNEQFF
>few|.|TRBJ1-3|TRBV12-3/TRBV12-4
TGTGCCAGCAGTTTCGTTGTTACTGGAAACACCATATATTTT
CASSFVVTGNTIYF
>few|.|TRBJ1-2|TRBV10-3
TGTGCCATCAGTGAAGGCGGGGTTTCTAGTGGCTACACCTTC
CAISEGGVSSGYTF
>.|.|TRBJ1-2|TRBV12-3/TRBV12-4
TGTGCCAGCAGTCTCGATAGGGCCACCTTCTATGGCTACACCTTC
CASSLDRATFYGYTF
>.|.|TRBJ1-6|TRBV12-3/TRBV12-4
TGTGCCAGCAGTTTACAGGGGTATTCACCCCTCCACTTT
CASSLQGYSPLHF
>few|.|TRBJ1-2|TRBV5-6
TGTGCCAGCAGCGAAATAACCAACTATGGCTACACCTTC
CASSEITNYGYTF
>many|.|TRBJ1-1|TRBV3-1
TGTGCCAGCAGCCAAAGGGCAGGGAACACTGAAGCTTTCTTT
CASSQRAGNTEAFF
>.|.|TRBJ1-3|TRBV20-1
TGCAGTGCTCCGCTACCGGATGGAAACACCATATATTTT
CSAPLPDGNTIYF